Presented here are 25 T cell receptor beta chains from one specimen sequenced in a study of blood T cell repertoires in COVID-19. Clones were sequenced by immunoSEQ multiplex PCR, and TCRdb holds only the in-frame ones, with some missing. Altogether 250,000 or so clones are present, under 85% being singletons, with the ten largest covering roughly 5.5%. Sample: peripheral blood. These receptor sequences come from a human donor in a cohort sampled during active COVID-19.

This clone was recorded a few times. The rearrangement uses TRBV3-1 (or the pseudogene TRBV3-2) and TRBJ2-5; 11 positions agree with TRBD2. The CDR3 loop spans 14 amino acids. The germline V gene has CDR1 LGHDT and CDR2 YNNKEL (reference sequence). V was clipped by 4 bases and J by 5 bases; unmatched bases: 3. CDR3 sequence (DNA): TGTGCCAGCAGCCCCCGGACTAGCGGGGAGACCCAGTACTTC. As protein: CASSPRTSGETQYF.

V usage is TRBV3-1 (or the pseudogene TRBV3-2) and J usage is TRBJ2-5, with D hard to call. Germline assignment: CDR1 LGHDT and CDR2 YNNKEL (reference sequence). This CDR3 comprises 13 residues. V shed 2 bases and J shed 5 bases, with 9 bases lying between them. The DNA for the CDR3 is TGTGCCAGCAGCCAATTCTCTGCGGAGACCCAGTACTTC. This encodes CASSQFSAETQYF.

The genes are TRBV3-1 (or the pseudogene TRBV3-2) and TRBJ1-6; no clear D. Germline CDR1 reads LGHDT; CDR2 reads YNNKEL (reference sequence). The V end was cut by 6 bases, the J end by 9 bases, with 12 bases between. This CDR3 is 13 amino acids long. The CDR3 protein is CASSLRTGSPLHF. CDR3 bases: TGTGCCAGCAGTCTCCGAACGGGTTCACCCCTCCACTTT.

Only a few counts were recorded for this clone. The chain combines TRBV10-2 with TRBJ2-7, with 9 nucleotides matching TRBD1. The germline V gene encodes CDR1 WSHSY and CDR2 SAAADI. This CDR3 comprises 15 residues. The junction had 7 bases not matched to a gene; V was cut back by 3 bases and J by 4 bases. The CDR3, as DNA: TGCGCCAGCAGTGATTCCGGGACAGGGTCGTACGAGCAGTACTTC. This sequence encodes CASSDSGTGSYEQYF.

The V gene is TRBV2, the J gene TRBJ1-4; a possible D gene is TRBD1 (6 bases). The CDR3 contains 15 residues. The V and J ends lost 4 bases and 8 bases respectively, with 17 bases between them. Germline CDR1 SNHLY, CDR2 FYNNEI. CDR3 DNA: TGTGCCAGCAGTGGTTCCAGGGGTTATGGAGAAAAACTGTTTTTT. Translated, it gives CASSGSRGYGEKLFF.

This clone was observed a few times. The chain links TRBV5-1 to TRBJ2-2, with 12 bases fitting TRBD2. V was pared by 6 bases and J by 1 base, with 4 bases of the junction left unmatched. The CDR3 has 16 amino acids. From germline, CDR1 is SGHRS and CDR2 YFSETQ. CDR3: CASTVTSGGNTGELFF. The CDR3 DNA reads as TGCGCCAGCACCGTGACTAGCGGGGGGAACACCGGGGAGCTGTTTTTT.

This chain connects TRBV27 to TRBJ2-7; 9 positions match TRBD1. Germline V gene data show CDR1 as MNHEY and CDR2 as SMNVEV (reference sequence). This CDR3 spans 13 amino acids. V was pared by 7 bases and J by 5 bases, with 6 bases of the junction left unmatched. The CDR3 sequence is CASNDRGVNEQYF. Here the CDR3 DNA reads TGTGCCAGCAATGACAGGGGGGTCAACGAGCAGTACTTC.

The V and J genes are TRBV5-1 and TRBJ2-1, with 10 bases lining up with TRBD2. CDR3 length equals 20 residues. Germline lookup yields CDR1 SGHRS and CDR2 YFSETQ. The J segment lost 3 bases and the V segment lost 0 bases, leaving 15 bases of the junction unmatched. The CDR3 nucleotides read TGCGCCAGCAGCTTGGCGGGGGTGGCTAGCGGGAGTTTCGGCTACAATGAGCAGTTCTTC. Protein sequence: CASSLAGVASGSFGYNEQFF.

The V call is TRBV18, the J call TRBJ1-2, with a possible D match to TRBD1 (6 bases). This CDR3 contains 15 residues. The ends were cut back, 5 bases at V and 2 bases at J, with 15 bases in the middle. Germline loops: CDR1 KGHSH, CDR2 LQKENI. Here the CDR3 DNA reads TGTGCCAGCTCAGAAAACAGGGATTGGAACTATGGCTACACCTTC. It codes for CASSENRDWNYGYTF.

This clone occurred once. V is TRBV27 and J is TRBJ2-1; possible D gene TRBD2, 6 bases. Germline values: CDR1 MNHEY, CDR2 SMNVEV (reference sequence). CDR3 size: 11 residues. The V and J ends lost 8 bases and 8 bases respectively, with 10 bases between them. The CDR3 coding sequence is TGTGCCAGCTCTGGAGGGGATGAGCAGTTCTTC. This gives the protein CASSGGDEQFF.

V gene TRBV4-1 combines with J gene TRBJ2-5; perhaps TRBD2 as D (6 bases). Per germline, CDR1 MGHRA and CDR2 YSYEKL. The CDR3 is made up of 13 amino acids. V shed 2 bases and J shed 10 bases, with 14 bases lying between them. The CDR3: CASSQLRREDQYF. The CDR3 DNA is TGCGCCAGCAGCCAATTAAGGAGGGAAGACCAGTACTTC.

The chain carries TRBV6-6 and TRBJ1-5, with TRBD1 as a possible D gene (6 bases). Germline lookup yields CDR1 MNHNY and CDR2 SVGAGI (reference sequence). V lost 6 bases and J lost 6, with 15 bases in between. The CDR3 is made up of 14 amino acids. Here the CDR3 reads CASRNRAGSQPQHF. In nucleotides, the CDR3 is TGTGCCAGCAGAAACAGGGCCGGTAGTCAGCCCCAGCATTTT.

V and J are TRBV5-1 and TRBJ2-3; TRBD2 matches 7 bases. J lost 0 bases, V lost 1 base, and 5 bases had no gene match. This CDR3 spans 16 amino acids. Germline V gene data show CDR1 as SGHRS and CDR2 as YFSETQ. CDR3 sequence: CASSLSRTRSTDTQYF. The DNA for the CDR3 is TGCGCCAGCAGCTTGTCGAGGACTAGGAGCACAGATACGCAGTATTTT.

The chain combines TRBV3-1 (or the pseudogene TRBV3-2) with TRBJ2-1; 8 bases align to TRBD2. The CDR3 loop spans 15 amino acids. Germline trimming cut 4 bases from V and 2 bases from J; bases unmatched to any gene: 4. CDR1 and CDR2 from the germline V gene are LGHDT and YNNKEL (reference sequence). CDR3 sequence (DNA): TGTGCCAGCAGCCCGCGGGGGGCCGCCTACAATGAGCAGTTCTTC. The encoded protein is CASSPRGAAYNEQFF.

The chain recombines TRBV7-2 with TRBJ1-1, with D possibly matching TRBD1 (6 bases). The V gene lost 4 bases and the J gene lost 11 bases, with 20 bases spanning the gap. CDR1 is SGHTA, CDR2 FQGNSA, per germline. The CDR3 has 14 amino acids. The CDR3 coding sequence is TGTGCCAGCAGCTATTTTGGGGGCCTTGGAGAGGCTTTCTTT. The encoded protein is CASSYFGGLGEAFF.

This clone was seen a single time. The CDR3 is CASSQEGTGVNEQFF. In DNA form, the CDR3 reads TGTGCCAGCAGCCAAGAGGGGACAGGGGTGAATGAGCAGTTCTTC. The genes are TRBV3-1 (or the pseudogene TRBV3-2) and TRBJ2-1, with TRBD1 matching over 10 bases. This CDR3 has 15 residues. The V segment lost 0 bases and the J segment 7 bases; nucleotides outside the gene matches: 3. Germline CDR1 is LGHDT and CDR2 is YNNKEL (reference sequence).

This clone turned up a few times. The chain links TRBV5-1 to TRBJ2-5; 9 bases are a match to TRBD2. Trimming at V came to 1 base and at J to 5 bases, leaving 6 bases not matched to a gene. This CDR3 is 15 amino acids long. Germline assignment: CDR1 SGHRS and CDR2 YFSETQ. CDR3 DNA: TGCGCCAGCAGCTTGCAAGCGGGGGGCCGGGAGACCCAGTACTTC. Its translation: CASSLQAGGRETQYF. The full variable domain, in which reference TRBV5-1 and TRBJ2-5 provide the parts outside the CDR3, is KAGVTQTPRYLIKTRGQQVTLSCSPISGHRSVSWYQQTPGQGLQFLFEYFSETQRNKGNFPGRFSGRQFSNSRSEMNVSTLELGDSALYLCASSLQAGGRETQYFGPGTRLLVL.

The chain recombines TRBV10-3 with TRBJ1-6; D ambiguous. The germline gives CDR1 ENHRY, CDR2 SYGVKD. The CDR3 is made up of 15 amino acids. V dropped 2 bases and J dropped 6 bases, with 11 bases sitting between them. CDR3 DNA sequence: TGTGCCATCAGTGAGGGCAGCGTTAGTAATTCACCCCTCCACTTT. Amino acids: CAISEGSVSNSPLHF.

The chain couples TRBV4-1 to TRBJ2-2, with 8 bases identical to TRBD2. CDR3 length equals 16 residues. Trimming took 1 base from V and 4 from J; bases not matched to a gene: 5. Germline V gives CDR1 MGHRA, CDR2 YSYEKL. This chain's CDR3 is CASSQVRLAITGELFF. The CDR3 nucleotides are TGCGCCAGCAGCCAAGTTCGACTAGCGATCACCGGGGAGCTGTTTTTT.

The chain is built from TRBV5-1 and TRBJ2-1, with TRBD1 matching 8 bases. J lost 0 bases, V lost 4 bases, and 6 bases had no gene match. The germline gives CDR1 SGHRS, CDR2 YFSETQ. The CDR3 is made up of 16 amino acids. The CDR3 loop is CASSLGQGNSYNEQFF. The CDR3 DNA is TGCGCCAGCAGCCTCGGACAGGGCAACTCCTACAATGAGCAGTTCTTC. The variable domain in full, with the rest retrieved from reference TRBV5-1 and TRBJ2-1, is KAGVTQTPRYLIKTRGQQVTLSCSPISGHRSVSWYQQTPGQGLQFLFEYFSETQRNKGNFPGRFSGRQFSNSRSEMNVSTLELGDSALYLCASSLGQGNSYNEQFFGPGTRLTVL.

This clone was observed a single time. The rearrangement uses TRBV7-9 and TRBJ2-7; D uncertain. In germline, CDR1 is SEHNR, CDR2 FQNEAQ (reference sequence). V lost 5 bases to trimming and J lost 2 bases, with 16 bases between them. This CDR3 comprises 15 residues. The CDR3 nucleotides read TGTGCCAGCAGCCCGCCCTACGCGAAGCCCTACGAGCAGTACTTC. As protein: CASSPPYAKPYEQYF.

The V call is TRBV5-5, the J call TRBJ2-2; possibly TRBD1 for D (6 bases). The germline V and J ends were trimmed by 4 bases and 7 bases, with 17 bases remaining between them. CDR3 length equals 15 residues. Germline V lookup: CDR1 SGHKS, CDR2 YYEKEE (reference sequence). CDR3 DNA: TGTGCCAGCAGCCCACGAACAGGGTCGGGCGGGGAGCTGTTTTTT. This gives the protein CASSPRTGSGGELFF.

This clone is a singleton in its sample. The rearrangement joins TRBV5-1 to TRBJ1-2, with 9 nucleotides matching TRBD1. Germline V gene sequence: CDR1 SGHRS, CDR2 YFSETQ. CDR3 length: 14 residues. V was pared by 4 bases and J by 5 bases, with 6 bases of the junction left unmatched. The CDR3 DNA reads as TGCGCCAGCAGCCCGGGGGGACAGGGTTATGGCTACACCTTC. As protein: CASSPGGQGYGYTF.

This chain joins TRBV27 and TRBJ2-1; D perhaps matches TRBD2 (7 bases). This CDR3 has 21 residues. CDR1 is MNHEY and CDR2 is SMNVEV in the germline V gene (reference sequence). V lost 5 bases and J lost 4, with 33 bases in between. In DNA form, the CDR3 reads TGTGCCAGCAGTCCAACCCAAGCCGGGGGGCCGCGAGAGTTCGGTTACAATGAGCAGTTCTTC. Translating gives CASSPTQAGGPREFGYNEQFF.

This chain links TRBV19 with TRBJ1-4; 11 bases fit TRBD1. The CDR3 is 15 residues long. The V gene's germline CDR1 is LNHDA and CDR2 SQIVND (reference sequence). The J segment lost 7 bases and the V segment lost 3 bases, leaving 4 bases of the junction unmatched. The chain's CDR3 is CASSIGQGATEKLFF. CDR3 DNA: TGTGCCAGTAGTATCGGACAGGGGGCGACTGAAAAACTGTTTTTT.